This TCR beta chain comes out of a study of T cell clonality in common variable immunodeficiency (dated by TCRdb to between 2014 and 2017). Broad study findings and their caveats: TCRbeta clonality was higher in CVID subjects than in healthy controls (t-test p = 0.018), and the increase was most characteristic of about a third of subjects. Even though DNA input was equal, the average per sample came to roughly 80,000 unique sequences for controls compared with approximately 30,000 for CVID samples. Correlations of repertoire features with clinical complications were constrained by heterogeneity among patients within the CVID cohort. CVID subjects shared fewer TCRbeta clones with each other than healthy controls did (p < 0.0001). The authors noted that sequencing repertoires of T cell subpopulations would be needed to clarify what caused the increased clonality in CVID. CVID TCRbeta sequences were reported to have fewer deletions and N-nucleotide insertions and to lack highly modified clones with 13 or more V deletions.

V is trimmed back by 5 bases and J by 4 bases, and the junction contains 2 bases that no gene match accounts for. The CDR3, from cysteine to phenylalanine, totals 12 residues. The DNA shown is the part of the CDR3 that was read: 27 bases, in frame from base 1. Taken from the germline V gene (reference sequence), the CDR1 and CDR2 loops are DFQATT and SNEGSKA. Most of the CVID patients and most of the healthy controls were of Caucasian heritage. From each donor, about 5 to 8 ml of heparinized peripheral whole blood was collected. Genomic DNA from adults with common variable immune deficiency (CVID) and from healthy adult controls was used for sequencing of TCRbeta CDR3 repertoires. There were about 22 healthy adult volunteers in the control group (about 12 female and roughly ten male), ranging in age from roughly 23 to 70 years, with a mean age of 34. Diluted blood was subjected to density centrifugation over Hypaque 1077 or Ficoll-Paque for isolation of peripheral blood mononuclear cells. Genomic DNA was obtained from unsorted mononuclear cells using either Qiagen column purification or a centrifugation-based method.

This clone was counted many times. What antigen it recognizes has not been identified. The read falls 3 residues short of the CDR3 end, and the missing part is taken from the germline J gene. For sequencing input, CVID and control samples contributed equivalent amounts of genomic DNA. For every sample, a 60 bp segment covering the rearranged TCRbeta CDR3 region was amplified and then sequenced. The immunoSEQ assay, a bias-corrected multiplex PCR with high-throughput sequencing, was employed for TCRbeta amplification. The source study handled its data this way. Every unique nucleotide sequence was considered a clone and was annotated with V, D and J genes, copy number and frequency. Sequences were labeled productive if in frame, and non-productive if out of frame or containing stop codons. As previously described, clonality was calculated on the basis of Shannon's entropy. The predicted amino acid sequences of productive clones were used to derive mean CDR3 Kyte-Doolittle hydropathy. Using the R hclust function, scaled V gene usage was clustered hierarchically with Manhattan distance and complete linkage. Sharing of clones by CDR3 amino acid sequence was evaluated through resampling of 12 repertoires per group over 100 rounds. The repertoires were searched for over 60 published EBV-specific TCRbeta sequences and 245 published CMV-specific TCRbeta sequences. A couple of CVID samples yielding fewer than 10,000 sequences were excluded from analysis, leaving more than 35 CVID repertoires. The table was pulled from immuneACCESS by TCRdb, which kept in-frame rearrangements only. Such tables lose some clones; where checked, under half of the loss comes from unresolved V genes, and the rest has no known cause. V and J calls plus clone size are reproduced from that table; the DNA served to infer D and trimming. This sample includes tens of thousands of clones, and none of them was observed just once. The top ten clonotypes cover around 3.2% of the sample.

Sample: peripheral blood mononuclear cells. This receptor was taken from a person aged 18 to 75 in good health. The chain employs TRBV20-1 and TRBJ1-2; 9 middle bases align to TRBD1. The CDR3: CSAGQGIYGYTF. Partial CDR3 DNA: TGCAGTGCTGGACAGGGGATCTATGGC.